This T cell receptor beta chain is drawn from a study of blood T cell repertoires in COVID-19. Overall study: Both acute and convalescent COVID-19 samples were obtained from the United States, Italy and Spain. From T cells, B-cell-depleted T cells, or PBMCs came the material, which was cDNA or gDNA.

V trimming: 5 bases; J trimming: 2 bases; junction bases outside the gene matches: 7. The CDR3 has 16 amino acids. Looked up from germline, CDR1 is MDHEN and CDR2 is SYDVKM. The Seattle site enrolled patients during active infection and followed them longitudinally. In the authors' workflow: Amplified reference gene primers provided the basis for estimating nucleated cell counts. The table came from immunoSEQ multiplex PCR; TCRdb's copy has only in-frame clones and leaves some out. For V, J and clone size, that table is used; D and trimming come from the DNA. In the table there are 270,000 or so clones, approximately 87% of which are singletons.

This clonotype originated in a woman aged 25-40 years with COVID-19, enrolled during active disease. The sample consisted of peripheral blood. V and J are TRBV28 and TRBJ1-3; 9 bases map to TRBD1. CDR3 in DNA: TGTGCCAGCAGTACACACAGGGGGCGCACTGGAAACACCATATATTTT. This encodes CASSTHRGRTGNTIYF. The full variable domain, its missing parts supplied by reference TRBV28 and TRBJ1-3, is DVKVTQSSRYLVKRTGEKVFLECVQDMDHENMFWYRQDPGLGLRLIYFSYDVKMKEKGDIPEGYSVSREKKERFSLILESASTNQTSMYLCASSTHRGRTGNTIYFGEGSWLTVV.